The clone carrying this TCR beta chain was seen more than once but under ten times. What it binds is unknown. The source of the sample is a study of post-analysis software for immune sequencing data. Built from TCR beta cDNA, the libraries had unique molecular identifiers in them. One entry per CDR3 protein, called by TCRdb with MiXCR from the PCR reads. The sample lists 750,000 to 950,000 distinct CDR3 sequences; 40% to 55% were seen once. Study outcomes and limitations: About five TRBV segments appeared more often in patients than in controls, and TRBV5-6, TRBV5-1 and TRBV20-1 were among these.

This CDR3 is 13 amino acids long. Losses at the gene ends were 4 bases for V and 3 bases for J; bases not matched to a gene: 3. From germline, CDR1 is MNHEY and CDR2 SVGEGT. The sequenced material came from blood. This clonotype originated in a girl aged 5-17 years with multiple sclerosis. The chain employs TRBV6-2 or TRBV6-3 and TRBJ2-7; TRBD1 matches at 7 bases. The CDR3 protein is CASSSTGDYEQYF. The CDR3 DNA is TGTGCCAGCAGTTCCACAGGGGACTACGAGCAGTACTTC.